This entry is about one TCR beta chain. This CDR3 has 15 residues. Germline CDR1 and CDR2: SGHDT and YYEEEE. With V trimmed by 4 bases and J by 6 bases, 7 bases remained unmatched. A single record per CDR3 protein comes from TCRdb applying MiXCR to the RT-PCR reads. Of approximately 720,000 distinct CDR3 sequences listed, approximately 14% are singletons. This clonotype was sampled from a female donor in good health, serving as a healthy control. The rearrangement links TRBV5-6 to TRBJ2-2; 9 bases match TRBD1. What was sequenced was memory CD4+ T cells from blood. The chain's CDR3 is CASSVPGQGSGELFF. The CDR3 coding sequence is TGTGCCAGCAGCGTGCCGGGACAGGGCTCCGGGGAGCTGTTTTTT.